Shown below are 20 T cell receptor beta chains from a single sample sequenced in a study of T cell responses to AZD1222 COVID-19 vaccine (dated by TCRdb to about 2021). The meaning of the sample's time point label: baseline before first vaccination. The library was made by the immunoSEQ multiplex PCR assay. Held by TCRdb, this immuneACCESS table contains in-frame sequences only and omits some clones. Under half of the omission traces to an unresolved V gene where checked; the cause of the rest is unknown. The sample profile shows some 170,000 clones; 85% to 90% of them were found once. The ten largest clones represent approximately 1.6% of the sample. The input for sequencing was peripheral blood, taken on day 0 of AZD1222 vaccination. The receptors were sampled from an adult in good health.

This chain's CDR3 is CASSLGPAAKNIQYF. The CDR3, as DNA: TGTGCCAGCAGCTTAGGGCCCGCCGCCAAAAACATTCAGTACTTC. V usage is TRBV7-6 and J usage is TRBJ2-4, with D unresolved. The CDR3 is made up of 15 amino acids. Trimming shortened V by 1 base and J by 1 base, and 8 bases separated the two germline ends. Germline V lookup: CDR1 SGHVS, CDR2 FNYEAQ.

The chain recombines TRBV7-2 with TRBJ2-7; a weak D match, TRBD1 (6 bases). This CDR3 comprises 14 residues. Germline lookup yields CDR1 SGHTA and CDR2 FQGNSA. V was cut by 5 bases and J by 3 bases, with 14 bases left in between. For the CDR3, the DNA is TGTGCCAGCAGCCCCGGTCCACAGGGCTACGAGCAGTACTTC. Translation gives CASSPGPQGYEQYF.

The chain has TRBV19 and TRBJ1-1; TRBD1 aligns across 7 bases. There are 15 residues in the CDR3. Germline CDR1 and CDR2: LNHDA and SQIVND (reference sequence). J was trimmed by 3 bases and V by 1 base; bases with no gene match: 5. The CDR3 DNA reads as TGTGCCAGTAGTATAGGTGGGCAGGGGGACACTGAAGCTTTCTTT. The encoded protein is CASSIGGQGDTEAFF.

The V call is TRBV19, the J call TRBJ1-2; TRBD1 is a possible D gene (5 bases). CDR3 length equals 14 residues. With 6 bases removed from V and 5 bases from J, the gap between germline ends came to 16 bases. Germline loops: CDR1 LNHDA, CDR2 SQIVND (reference sequence). The CDR3 here is CASRPTGDGYGYTF. Here the CDR3 DNA reads TGTGCCAGTAGACCCACGGGGGACGGGTATGGCTACACCTTC.

This clone was seen only once. The J gene is TRBJ2-7, the V gene TRBV7-2; 10 bases align to TRBD2. V gave up 6 bases and J gave up 2 bases; unmatched junction bases: 7. Germline V gene lookup returns CDR1 SGHTA and CDR2 FQGNSA. This CDR3 spans 15 amino acids. The CDR3 DNA reads TGTGCCAGCAGACCGAACCTAGCGGGGGCCTACGAGCAGTACTTC. This codes for CASRPNLAGAYEQYF.

This clone was seen once. V and J are TRBV27 and TRBJ2-1; 11 bases match TRBD1. The CDR3 is 16 residues long. Germline lookup yields CDR1 MNHEY and CDR2 SMNVEV (reference sequence). Trimming at V came to 4 bases and at J to 8 bases, leaving 10 bases not matched to a gene. CDR3 nucleotide sequence: TGTGCCAGCAGTTCCCGGACAGGGGGCAATTTGGATGAGCAGTTCTTC. It translates to CASSSRTGGNLDEQFF.

The genes are TRBV29-1 and TRBJ1-1; D is undetermined. Trimming pared 6 bases from V and 10 bases from J, leaving 15 bases between. CDR3 length equals 11 residues. Germline-derived CDR1 and CDR2 are SQVTM and ANQGSEA. DNA for the CDR3: TGCAGCGTCCACGGACCGACCCTAGCTTTCTTT. Protein: CSVHGPTLAFF.

The V call is TRBV3-1 (or the pseudogene TRBV3-2), the J call TRBJ1-2, with D unresolved. CDR1 is LGHDT, CDR2 YNNKEL, per germline (reference sequence). The V gene lost 0 bases and the J gene lost 3 bases, with 8 bases spanning the gap. The CDR3 contains 14 residues. Here the CDR3 DNA reads TGTGCCAGCAGCCAAGACGTGGGGTACTATGGCTACACCTTC. It codes for CASSQDVGYYGYTF.

The chain is built from TRBV27 and TRBJ2-5; the match to TRBD2 covers 9 bases. The germline gives CDR1 MNHEY, CDR2 SMNVEV (reference sequence). The ends lost 8 bases at V and 5 bases at J; junction bases unmatched: 18. The CDR3 loop spans 17 amino acids. CDR3 loop: CASGHLGVAGDKETQYF. In DNA, the CDR3 is TGTGCCAGCGGACACTTGGGGGTAGCGGGGGACAAGGAGACCCAGTACTTC.

The chain employs TRBV10-3 and TRBJ1-1; 8 bases match TRBD1. After removal of 5 bases from V and 7 bases from J, the junction contained 3 bases not matched to a gene. The CDR3 covers 12 residues. The germline gives CDR1 ENHRY, CDR2 SYGVKD. CDR3 protein: CAISPTGVEAFF. The CDR3 DNA follows: TGTGCCATCAGTCCGACAGGGGTTGAAGCTTTCTTT.

Worth noting for this clone: The same CDR3 is also encoded by other DNA sequences in this sample. The chain uses TRBV18 and TRBJ1-2; TRBD1 matches 9 bases. The J segment lost 5 bases and the V segment lost 3 bases, leaving 4 bases of the junction unmatched. The CDR3 spans 14 residues. Germline CDR1 is KGHSH and CDR2 is LQKENI. The CDR3 sequence: CASSPGQGDYGYTF. The DNA for the CDR3 is TGTGCCAGCTCACCGGGACAGGGTGATTATGGCTACACCTTC. The complete variable domain, with remaining parts taken from reference TRBV18 and TRBJ1-2, reads NAGVMQNPRHLVRRRGQEARLRCSPMKGHSHVYWYRQLPEEGLKFMVYLQKENIIDESGMPKERFSAEFPKEGPSILRIQQVVRGDSAAYFCASSPGQGDYGYTFGSGTRLTVV.

The gene calls are TRBV28 and TRBJ1-1, with 7 bases identical to TRBD1. The CDR3 has 12 residues. Trimming took 11 bases from V and 9 from J; bases not matched to a gene: 12. CDR1 is MDHEN, CDR2 SYDVKM, per germline. CDR3: CAVGTGEGKAFF. Here the CDR3 DNA reads TGTGCCGTTGGTACAGGGGAAGGGAAAGCTTTCTTT.

The chain recombines TRBV10-3 with TRBJ1-1, with TRBD1 matching over 9 bases. The CDR3 covers 14 residues. The germline V gene encodes CDR1 ENHRY and CDR2 SYGVKD. J was trimmed by 0 bases and V by 7 bases; bases with no gene match: 3. As DNA, the CDR3 is TGTGCCATCAAGGACAGGGGTCTGAACACTGAAGCTTTCTTT. Translation gives CAIKDRGLNTEAFF.

The V and J genes are TRBV4-1 and TRBJ1-4; D might be TRBD1 (5 bases). The germline V gene has CDR1 MGHRA and CDR2 YSYEKL. CDR3 length equals 16 residues. Trimming stripped 2 bases from V and 0 bases from J, with 10 bases between. The CDR3, as DNA: TGCGCCAGCAGCCAACCGACAGCCGCAACTAATGAAAAACTGTTTTTT. Residues: CASSQPTAATNEKLFF.

V and J are TRBV5-4 and TRBJ2-1, with D perhaps matching TRBD2 (5 bases). The germline V gene encodes CDR1 SGHNT and CDR2 YYREEE (reference sequence). Trimming stripped 7 bases from V and 6 bases from J, with 11 bases between. The CDR3 sequence is 12 residues long. CDR3 DNA sequence: TGTGCCAGCCCCCGGAGCGGCAATGAGCAGTTCTTC. It codes for CASPRSGNEQFF.

The gene calls are TRBV5-1 and TRBJ2-4; D might be TRBD2 (6 bases). V lost 3 bases and J lost 9, with 22 bases in between. Germline CDR1 and CDR2: SGHRS and YFSETQ. This CDR3 is built from 16 residues. In nucleotides, the CDR3 is TGCGCCAGCAGCTCCGGGGGATGGGGAACAAATGGCATTCAGTACTTC. Encoded protein: CASSSGGWGTNGIQYF.

J is TRBJ1-2 and V is TRBV7-3; 9 positions agree with TRBD1. Unmatched junction bases numbered 5, after V lost 5 bases and J lost 7 bases. The germline V gene encodes CDR1 SGHTA and CDR2 FQGTGA. This CDR3 is 13 amino acids long. This CDR3 reads CASSATGGRGYTF. DNA of the CDR3: TGTGCCAGCAGCGCTACAGGGGGCCGTGGCTACACCTTC.

The rearrangement joins TRBV10-2 to TRBJ1-5, with TRBD1 matching over 12 bases. The length of the CDR3 is 18 residues. Germline V gene sequence: CDR1 WSHSY, CDR2 SAAADI. Losses at the gene ends were 0 bases for V and 3 bases for J; bases not matched to a gene: 6. The CDR3 nucleotides read TGCGCCAGCAGTGAGTCGGGGACAGGGGGCGCCTCCAATCAGCCCCAGCATTTT. It translates to CASSESGTGGASNQPQHF.

DNA of the CDR3: TGTGCCAGCAGTTCCAAACTGGGACAGGGGTGGACAGATACGCAGTATTTT. Residues: CASSSKLGQGWTDTQYF. This chain links TRBV28 with TRBJ2-3; TRBD1 matches at 10 bases. V gave up 4 bases and J gave up 3 bases; unmatched junction bases: 10. CDR1 and CDR2 (germline): MDHEN, SYDVKM. The CDR3 has 17 amino acids.

The gene calls are TRBV7-8 and TRBJ1-2, with TRBD1 as a possible D gene (6 bases). The germline V and J ends were trimmed by 4 bases and 5 bases, with 17 bases remaining between them. The germline V gene encodes CDR1 SGHVS and CDR2 FQNEAQ. This CDR3 region has 15 residues. The CDR3 region has the DNA TGTGCCAGCAGCTCGCCAGCAGGGGTTGGATATGGCTACACCTTC. It yields the protein CASSSPAGVGYGYTF.